The 27 T cell receptor beta chains below all came from one sample that was sequenced in a study of shared T cell receptors in the human thymus. The table came from immunoSEQ multiplex PCR; TCRdb's copy has only in-frame clones and leaves some out. Found here are roughly 68,000 clones, roughly 96% of them singletons; the top ten hold less than 0.04%. Material for sequencing was thymocytes. The receptors were sampled from a human donor.

The chain employs TRBV9 and TRBJ1-1; D perhaps matches TRBD1 (5 bases). The CDR3 runs 17 residues. The germline V gene encodes CDR1 SGDLS and CDR2 YYNGEE. V lost 4 bases and J 0 bases, leaving 19 bases between the germline ends. The CDR3 DNA sequence: TGTGCCAGCAGCAAGGCGGTGGTCCCAGGGATGAACACTGAAGCTTTCTTT. Translating it yields CASSKAVVPGMNTEAFF.

The chain is built from TRBV29-1 and TRBJ2-7; 9 nucleotides match TRBD1. CDR3 length: 13 amino acids. The germline V gene encodes CDR1 SQVTM and CDR2 ANQGSEA. J was trimmed by 5 bases and V by 5 bases; bases with no gene match: 7. CDR3 sequence: CSVIQGARDEQYF. CDR3 sequence (DNA): TGCAGCGTTATACAGGGGGCAAGGGACGAGCAGTACTTC.

V is TRBV7-2 and J is TRBJ2-5; the D gene is possibly TRBD2 (5 bases). V dropped 2 bases and J dropped 1 base, with 14 bases sitting between them. The CDR3 extends over 16 amino acids. Germline CDR1 is SGHTA and CDR2 is FQGNSA. CDR3 in DNA: TGTGCCAGCAGCTTATGGGAGCCCCCCACCCAAGAGACCCAGTACTTC. It translates to CASSLWEPPTQETQYF.

This clone was detected only a few times. The V gene is TRBV6-5, the J gene TRBJ2-2; 7 bases map to TRBD2. The CDR3 totals 16 residues. V gave up 2 bases and J gave up 0 bases; unmatched junction bases: 3. Germline loops: CDR1 MNHEY, CDR2 SVGAGI. In DNA, the CDR3 is TGTGCCAGCAGTTACCCTAGCGGCTCGAACACCGGGGAGCTGTTTTTT. This codes for CASSYPSGSNTGELFF.

The chain joins TRBV7-2 to TRBJ1-3; the D gene is possibly TRBD1 (6 bases). CDR1 and CDR2 from the germline V gene are SGHTA and FQGNSA. V lost 3 bases and J lost 0, with 18 bases in between. This CDR3 comprises 18 residues. The CDR3 sequence: CASSLGGAGAFSGNTIYF. The DNA for the CDR3 is TGTGCCAGCAGCTTGGGGGGGGCAGGTGCTTTCTCTGGAAACACCATATATTTT.

V gene TRBV9 combines with J gene TRBJ1-6; no definite D call. The germline V gene encodes CDR1 SGDLS and CDR2 YYNGEE. The CDR3 totals 15 residues. Trimming removed 4 bases from V and 3 bases from J, with 11 bases in between. The CDR3 region has the DNA TGTGCCAGCAGCCTTCACAGACACTATAATTCACCCCTCCACTTT. Residues: CASSLHRHYNSPLHF.

This clone was found once. The chain employs TRBV9 and TRBJ2-5; D might be TRBD1 or TRBD2, each matching 6 bases. Per germline, CDR1 SGDLS and CDR2 YYNGEE. The CDR3 sequence is 15 residues long. Trimming left V 1 base short and J 7 bases short, with 17 bases between. DNA for the CDR3: TGTGCCAGCAGCGTATTTGGCGGGGAAGGGGGGACCCAGTACTTC. Its translation is CASSVFGGEGGTQYF.

The chain links TRBV6-4 to TRBJ1-3; 8 positions agree with TRBD1. The germline gives CDR1 MRHNA, CDR2 SNTAGT. The V and J ends lost 4 bases and 2 bases, in that order; junction bases with no gene match: 7. The CDR3 spans 16 residues. DNA for the CDR3: TGTGCCAGCAGTGGCATACAGGGGGTTACTGGAAACACCATATATTTT. The encoded protein is CASSGIQGVTGNTIYF.

DNA of the CDR3: TGTGCCAGCAGTTTATCCCCCGGGTGGCATCAGCCCCAGCATTTT. Translated, it gives CASSLSPGWHQPQHF. The gene calls are TRBV27 and TRBJ1-5, with D hard to call. The V end was cut by 0 bases, the J end by 5 bases, with 11 bases between. Germline V gene sequence: CDR1 MNHEY, CDR2 SMNVEV (reference sequence). This CDR3 region has 15 residues.

This chain joins TRBV18 and TRBJ2-3; 12 nucleotides align to TRBD2. Germline loops: CDR1 KGHSH, CDR2 LQKENI. V shed 4 bases, J shed 1 base, and the junction held 3 bases outside the gene matches. This CDR3 is built from 16 residues. CDR3 nucleotide sequence: TGTGCCAGCTCACGGTGGACTAGCGGGGGCACAGATACGCAGTATTTT. Its protein is CASSRWTSGGTDTQYF.

The rearrangement uses TRBV12-5 and TRBJ1-5; TRBD1 matches at 8 bases. CDR3 length: 15 residues. The J segment lost 5 bases and the V segment lost 7 bases, leaving 10 bases of the junction unmatched. The germline V gene has CDR1 LGHNT and CDR2 FRNRAP. CDR3 region: CASDPGGQDHQPQHF. The CDR3 DNA follows: TGTGCTAGTGACCCGGGGGGACAGGATCATCAGCCCCAGCATTTT.

The V gene is TRBV7-2, the J gene TRBJ2-1; the match to TRBD2 covers 11 bases. The CDR3 totals 17 residues. The germline gives CDR1 SGHTA, CDR2 FQGNSA. V shed 5 bases and J 2 bases; nucleotides not matched to a gene: 8. The CDR3 DNA sequence: TGTGCCAGCAGCATATCTTTAGCGGGGGGGCCCTACAATGAGCAGTTCTTC. Its translation is CASSISLAGGPYNEQFF.

J is TRBJ1-3 and V is TRBV19, with 10 bases identical to TRBD1. The CDR3 sequence is 15 residues long. The ends lost 4 bases at V and 4 bases at J; junction bases unmatched: 4. Germline assignment: CDR1 LNHDA and CDR2 SQIVND (reference sequence). CDR3 nucleotide sequence: TGTGCCAGTAGTACCTGGGACAGGGGAGGAAACACCATATATTTT. It is translated as CASSTWDRGGNTIYF. The full variable domain, completed using reference TRBV19 and TRBJ1-3, is DGGITQSPKYLFRKEGQNVTLSCEQNLNHDAMYWYRQDPGQGLRLIYYSQIVNDFQKGDIAEGYSVSREKKESFPLTVTSAQKNPTAFYLCASSTWDRGGNTIYFGEGSWLTVV.

The V and J genes are TRBV5-1 and TRBJ2-2; D unresolved. The CDR3 totals 13 residues. Germline V gives CDR1 SGHRS, CDR2 YFSETQ. With 0 bases removed from V and 5 bases from J, the gap between germline ends came to 5 bases. The CDR3 spells CASSLATTGELFF. The CDR3 nucleotides are TGCGCCAGCAGCTTGGCCACGACCGGGGAGCTGTTTTTT.

This rearrangement joins TRBV9 to TRBJ2-3, with D tentatively TRBD1 (6 bases). The CDR3 is 13 residues long. With 3 bases removed from V and 1 base from J, the gap between germline ends came to 6 bases. Germline-derived CDR1 and CDR2 are SGDLS and YYNGEE. CDR3 DNA sequence: TGTGCCAGCAGCGGGGGGCGCACAGATACGCAGTATTTT. Translated: CASSGGRTDTQYF.

V and J are TRBV27 and TRBJ2-1; no firm D call. The CDR3 consists of 11 residues. Germline lookup yields CDR1 MNHEY and CDR2 SMNVEV (reference sequence). V gave up 8 bases and J gave up 8 bases, with 10 bases separating them. This chain's CDR3 is CASSGWDEQFF. For the CDR3, the DNA is TGTGCCAGCTCCGGATGGGATGAGCAGTTCTTC.

The CDR3 nucleotides are TGTGCCAGTAGTAGTAACTACGAGCAGTACTTC. This encodes CASSSNYEQYF. The chain links TRBV19 to TRBJ2-7; no clear D. Trimming cost V 4 bases and J 3 bases, with 4 bases left between them. The CDR3 has 11 residues. CDR1 LNHDA and CDR2 SQIVND come from the germline V gene (reference sequence).

The rearrangement links TRBV2 to TRBJ2-2; unclear D gene. Germline values: CDR1 SNHLY, CDR2 FYNNEI. Trimming shortened V by 0 bases and J by 3 bases, and 8 bases separated the two germline ends. The CDR3 has 15 amino acids. The DNA for the CDR3 is TGTGCCAGCAGTGAAGCGCGAACTTACACCGGGGAGCTGTTTTTT. Protein sequence: CASSEARTYTGELFF. Using reference TRBV2 and TRBJ2-2 for the parts outside the CDR3, the full variable domain is EPEVTQTPSHQVTQMGQEVILRCVPISNHLYFYWYRQILGQKVEFLVSFYNNEISEKSEIFDDQFSVERPDGSNFTLKIRSTKLEDSAMYFCASSEARTYTGELFFGEGSRLTVL.

This chain links TRBV21-1 with TRBJ2-7; no check of the table's D call, TRBD2, against the DNA was made. TRBV21-1 is listed as a pseudogene. CDR3 length: 15 amino acids. The CDR3 protein is CASSDKPGLAYEQYF. The CDR3 DNA reads TGTGCCAGCAGCGATAAACCGGGTTTAGCCTACGAGCAGTACTTC.

This chain joins TRBV15 and TRBJ1-6, with D possibly TRBD1 on 5 matching bases. This CDR3 spans 12 amino acids. V was shortened by 8 bases and J by 7 bases, with 9 bases between the two germline ends. CDR1 and CDR2 (germline): LNHNV, YYDKDF (reference sequence). DNA for the CDR3: TGTGCCACCGGGGGAATGAATTCACCCCTCCACTTT. This codes for CATGGMNSPLHF.

DNA for the CDR3: TGTGCCAGCAGCTGCCACAGGGGCAATGAGCAGTTCTTC. Translating gives CASSCHRGNEQFF. The chain carries TRBV14 and TRBJ2-1, with 7 bases fitting TRBD1. The J segment lost 6 bases and the V segment lost 5 bases, leaving 4 bases of the junction unmatched. CDR3 size: 13 residues. Germline V CDR1 and CDR2: SGHDN, FVKESK.

The sample holds a few counts of this clone. The gene calls are TRBV5-8 and TRBJ1-6; 8 nucleotides line up with TRBD1. V lost 9 bases to trimming and J lost 7 bases; unmatched junction nucleotides: 9. Germline values: CDR1 SGHTS, CDR2 YDEGEE. There are 14 residues in the CDR3. The CDR3 loop reads CATVNGTGNSPLHF. CDR3 sequence (DNA): TGTGCCACCGTTAACGGGACAGGCAATTCACCCCTCCACTTT.

The chain employs TRBV7-6 and TRBJ2-1, with TRBD2 matching over 14 bases. The V and J ends lost 5 bases and 1 base, in that order; junction bases with no gene match: 10. The CDR3 is 19 residues long. The germline CDR1 and CDR2 sequences are SGHVS and FNYEAQ. CDR3 DNA sequence: TGTGCCAGCAGCCTTTTAGGGACTAGCGGGGGAGGGTCCTACAATGAGCAGTTCTTC. This sequence encodes CASSLLGTSGGGSYNEQFF.

The gene calls are TRBV4-1 and TRBJ1-6, with D unclear. V was clipped by 3 bases and J by 7 bases, with 16 bases between them. The CDR3 extends over 16 amino acids. Germline assignment: CDR1 MGHRA and CDR2 YSYEKL. CDR3 sequence (DNA): TGCGCCAGCAGCCACGGCGGACTGTCGCCGAATTCACCCCTCCACTTT. Amino acid sequence: CASSHGGLSPNSPLHF.

V and J are TRBV4-3 and TRBJ2-1; 8 bases match TRBD2. V shed 4 bases, J shed 10 bases, and the junction held 6 bases outside the gene matches. CDR3 length: 13 amino acids. The germline V gene encodes CDR1 LGHNA and CDR2 YSLEER. CDR3 nucleotide sequence: TGCGCCAGCAGCCTCCGAACTAGCGGCGAGCAGTTCTTC. Protein: CASSLRTSGEQFF.

This sequence joins TRBV4-3 and TRBJ2-4; 8 nucleotides align to TRBD2. J lost 4 bases, V lost 1 base, and 12 bases had no gene match. The germline CDR1 and CDR2 sequences are LGHNA and YSLEER. The CDR3 is 18 residues long. The CDR3 region is CASSQVNLAGTRKNIQYF. The CDR3 DNA reads as TGCGCCAGCAGCCAAGTCAATTTGGCCGGGACTAGAAAAAACATTCAGTACTTC.

The CDR3 DNA reads as TGCGCCAGCAGCCTTCTCTCCCGGGGTAGCGAGCAGTACTTC. Translation: CASSLLSRGSEQYF. This chain joins TRBV5-1 and TRBJ2-7; the D gene is possibly TRBD2 (5 bases). Trimming removed 4 bases from V and 6 bases from J, with 17 bases in between. Germline V gives CDR1 SGHRS, CDR2 YFSETQ. The CDR3 is 14 amino acids.